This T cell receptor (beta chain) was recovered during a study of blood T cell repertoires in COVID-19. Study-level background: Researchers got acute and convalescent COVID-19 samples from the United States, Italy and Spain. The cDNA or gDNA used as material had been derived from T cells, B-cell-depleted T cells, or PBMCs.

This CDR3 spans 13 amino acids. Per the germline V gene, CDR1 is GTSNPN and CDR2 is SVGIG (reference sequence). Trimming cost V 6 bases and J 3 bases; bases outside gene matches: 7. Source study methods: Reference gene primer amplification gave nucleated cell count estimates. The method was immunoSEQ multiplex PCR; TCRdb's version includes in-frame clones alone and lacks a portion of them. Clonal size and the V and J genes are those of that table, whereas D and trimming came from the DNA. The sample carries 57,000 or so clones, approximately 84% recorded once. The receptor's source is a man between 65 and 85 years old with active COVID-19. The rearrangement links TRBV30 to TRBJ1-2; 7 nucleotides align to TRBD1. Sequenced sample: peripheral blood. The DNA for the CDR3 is TGTGCCTGCCACTTGGGGACAGACTATGGCTACACCTTC. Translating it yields CACHLGTDYGYTF. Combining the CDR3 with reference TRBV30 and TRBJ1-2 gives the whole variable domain SQTIHQWPATLVQPVGSPLSLECTVEGTSNPNLYWYRQAAGRGLQLLFYSVGIGQISSEVPQNLSASRPQDRQFILSSKKLLLSDSGFYLCACHLGTDYGYTFGSGTRLTVV.